The 22 T cell receptor beta chains presented below share a single source sample, sequenced in a study of T cell responses to AZD1222 COVID-19 vaccine. This table comes from immunoSEQ multiplex PCR, and its TCRdb copy is limited to in-frame clones, with some not included. The sample carries more than 150,000 clones, approximately 90% recorded once. The specimen comprised peripheral blood, sampled on day 0 of AZD1222 vaccination. The receptor set was obtained from an adult in good health.

The V call is TRBV6-2 or TRBV6-3, the J call TRBJ2-7; D unresolved. V shed 5 bases and J shed 1 base, with 6 bases lying between them. This CDR3 comprises 12 residues. The germline V gene has CDR1 MNHEY and CDR2 SVGEGT. CDR3 sequence reads: CASSRPSYEQYF. The CDR3 coding sequence is TGTGCCAGCAGTCGGCCGTCCTACGAGCAGTACTTC.

The rearrangement links TRBV9 to TRBJ2-7; a weak D match, TRBD2 (6 bases). Germline CDR1 is SGDLS and CDR2 is YYNGEE. The CDR3 contains 15 residues. Trimming removed 3 bases from V and 5 bases from J, with 18 bases in between. CDR3 sequence (DNA): TGTGCCAGCAGCGGGCGGGGTATCGTCTCGGACGAGCAGTACTTC. Its protein product is CASSGRGIVSDEQYF.

The CDR3 coding sequence is TGTGCCAGCAGTTTTGGCAGGGGGCGTGGTGGCTACACCTTC. Protein: CASSFGRGRGGYTF. The V and J genes are TRBV27 and TRBJ1-2; 8 bases are a match to TRBD1. In germline, CDR1 is MNHEY, CDR2 SMNVEV (reference sequence). The CDR3 is 14 residues long. V shed 3 bases and J 7 bases; nucleotides not matched to a gene: 7.

CDR3 sequence (DNA): TGTGCCAGCAGCCCCGACAGGGCCAACAAAAACATTCAGTACTTC. Translated, it gives CASSPDRANKNIQYF. This rearrangement joins TRBV7-8 to TRBJ2-4; the match to TRBD1 covers 7 bases. Germline V gives CDR1 SGHVS, CDR2 FQNEAQ. J gave up 3 bases and V 5 bases, and 7 bases lay outside the gene matches. CDR3 size: 15 residues.

The V and J genes are TRBV28 and TRBJ2-1, with D uncertain. The V end lost 6 bases, the J end lost 0 bases, and 15 bases lay between the germline ends. CDR1 MDHEN and CDR2 SYDVKM come from the germline V gene. The length of the CDR3 is 16 residues. The CDR3 loop reads CASSTPQESSYNEQFF. As DNA, the CDR3 is TGTGCCAGCAGCACCCCACAAGAAAGCTCCTACAATGAGCAGTTCTTC.

This CDR3 is CASQVRATNEKLFF. The CDR3 bases are TGTGCCAGCCAGGTCAGGGCAACTAATGAAAAACTGTTTTTT. The V and J genes are TRBV2 and TRBJ1-4, with D tentatively TRBD1 (5 bases). Per the germline V gene, CDR1 is SNHLY and CDR2 is FYNNEI. V lost 8 bases, J lost 0 bases, and 10 bases lay in between. The CDR3 covers 14 residues.

This chain joins TRBV11-2 and TRBJ2-5, with D possibly being TRBD2 (5 bases). CDR3 size: 15 residues. Trimming left V 3 bases short and J 5 bases short, with 16 bases between. CDR1 is SGHAT and CDR2 is FQNNGV in the germline V gene. The CDR3 nucleotides are TGTGCCAGCAGCTTTGTTCGGGGAACCAGGGAGACCCAGTACTTC. Translation gives CASSFVRGTRETQYF.

The CDR3 region has the DNA TGTGCCAGCAGCTTTGGTGCGGGCGGGATAACCGGGGAGCTGTTTTTT. Translation: CASSFGAGGITGELFF. This chain connects TRBV5-4 to TRBJ2-2; D might be TRBD2 (6 bases). CDR3 length: 16 amino acids. Germline V gives CDR1 SGHNT, CDR2 YYREEE (reference sequence). Trimming cost V 2 bases and J 5 bases, with 16 bases left between them.

The chain has TRBV12-3 or TRBV12-4 and TRBJ1-1; possible D gene TRBD1, 6 bases. V lost 5 bases and J lost 4, with 11 bases in between. This CDR3 comprises 13 residues. The CDR3 is CASSPGTITEAFF. DNA for the CDR3: TGTGCCAGCAGTCCTGGGACAATCACTGAAGCTTTCTTT.

The sample holds one count of this clone. J is TRBJ2-2 and V is TRBV29-1; 7 positions match TRBD2. The CDR3 covers 15 residues. CDR1 is SQVTM, CDR2 ANQGSEA, per germline. V trimming: 6 bases; J trimming: 2 bases; junction bases outside the gene matches: 9. This chain's CDR3 is CSVPIAGVNTGELFF. The CDR3 DNA reads TGCAGCGTCCCGATCGCGGGGGTTAACACCGGGGAGCTGTTTTTT.

The chain recombines TRBV27 with TRBJ2-7, with TRBD2 matching 9 bases. Germline CDR1 reads MNHEY; CDR2 reads SMNVEV (reference sequence). Trimming removed 4 bases from V and 5 bases from J; junction bases left unmatched: 9. This CDR3 is 15 amino acids long. This CDR3 is CASSSPGSGSDEQYF. The DNA of the CDR3 is TGTGCCAGCAGTTCCCCGGGTAGCGGGAGCGACGAGCAGTACTTC.

The chain joins TRBV6-1 to TRBJ1-1; 8 bases map to TRBD1. The CDR3 is made up of 14 amino acids. The germline V gene has CDR1 MNHNS and CDR2 SASEGT. Unmatched junction bases numbered 8, after V lost 5 bases and J lost 6 bases. The CDR3 spells CASSSPGGGAEAFF. The CDR3 DNA is TGTGCCAGCAGTTCTCCAGGGGGCGGCGCTGAAGCTTTCTTT.

This chain's CDR3 is CASSPRTGGQANYGYTF. The CDR3 coding sequence is TGTGCCAGCTCACCACGGACAGGGGGCCAAGCTAACTATGGCTACACCTTC. The J gene is TRBJ1-2, the V gene TRBV18; the match to TRBD1 covers 11 bases. The V and J ends lost 1 base and 0 bases, in that order; junction bases with no gene match: 4. The CDR3 has 17 residues. Germline loops: CDR1 KGHSH, CDR2 LQKENI. The full variable domain, completed using reference TRBV18 and TRBJ1-2, is NAGVMQNPRHLVRRRGQEARLRCSPMKGHSHVYWYRQLPEEGLKFMVYLQKENIIDESGMPKERFSAEFPKEGPSILRIQQVVRGDSAAYFCASSPRTGGQANYGYTFGSGTRLTVV.

J is TRBJ1-5 and V is TRBV27; the match to TRBD1 covers 10 bases. The CDR3 is 17 amino acids. CDR1 and CDR2 (germline): MNHEY, SMNVEV (reference sequence). Unmatched junction bases numbered 10, after V lost 2 bases and J lost 6 bases. The CDR3 reads CASSLKYPGTGAQPQHF. CDR3 sequence (DNA): TGTGCCAGCAGTTTAAAATACCCCGGGACAGGGGCTCAGCCCCAGCATTTT.

V and J are TRBV7-8 and TRBJ2-7; D may be TRBD1 or TRBD2 (6 bases each). Between the trimmed V and J ends, which lost 3 bases and 1 base, there was a span of 10 bases. This CDR3 is built from 14 residues. Germline CDR1 SGHVS, CDR2 FQNEAQ. This CDR3 is CASSFKGGSYEQYF. For the CDR3, the DNA is TGTGCCAGCAGCTTTAAAGGGGGGTCCTACGAGCAGTACTTC.

The rearrangement links TRBV27 to TRBJ1-4, with 9 bases lining up with TRBD1. Germline V gene data show CDR1 as MNHEY and CDR2 as SMNVEV (reference sequence). With 5 bases clipped from V and 6 bases from J, the junction kept 7 bases outside the gene matches. This CDR3 has 15 residues. CDR3 DNA sequence: TGTGCCAGCAGTCTAGAGACAGGGGGAGATGAAAAACTGTTTTTT. Translating it yields CASSLETGGDEKLFF.

The rearrangement uses TRBV9 and TRBJ1-1, with a tentative D call TRBD1 (6 bases). The germline V and J ends were trimmed by 1 base and 0 bases, with 16 bases remaining between them. This CDR3 has 17 residues. Germline CDR1 reads SGDLS; CDR2 reads YYNGEE. The CDR3 region has the DNA TGTGCCAGCAGCGTAAATCGGGAGGGGGGACTGAACACTGAAGCTTTCTTT. It translates to CASSVNREGGLNTEAFF.

The V call is TRBV4-2, the J call TRBJ2-7; D ambiguous. Germline-derived CDR1 and CDR2 are LGHNA and YNFKEQ. CDR3 length: 13 amino acids. The V end lost 0 bases, the J end lost 1 base, and 4 bases lay between the germline ends. CDR3 sequence reads: CASSQEPSYEQYF. DNA for the CDR3: TGTGCCAGCAGCCAAGAACCATCCTACGAGCAGTACTTC.

The V gene is TRBV27, the J gene TRBJ2-7; TRBD2 agrees at 7 bases. Germline V gene data show CDR1 as MNHEY and CDR2 as SMNVEV (reference sequence). The CDR3 spans 16 residues. Germline trimming cut 8 bases from V and 4 bases from J; bases unmatched to any gene: 17. In nucleotides, the CDR3 is TGTGCCAGCTCCCTGACGGCGGGAGATACGACTTACGAGCAGTACTTC. Residues: CASSLTAGDTTYEQYF.

This clone was counted once. V gene TRBV27 combines with J gene TRBJ1-2; TRBD1 matches at 9 bases. CDR3 size: 16 residues. In germline, CDR1 is MNHEY, CDR2 SMNVEV (reference sequence). V dropped 5 bases and J dropped 8; count of bases not matched to a gene: 15. In nucleotides, the CDR3 is TGTGCCAGCAGTCCCTTAACCGGGACAGGGTTAGGGGGCTACACCTTC. Translated: CASSPLTGTGLGGYTF.

The CDR3: CASIPQGYTEAFF. CDR3 coding DNA: TGTGCCAGCATCCCTCAGGGGTACACTGAAGCTTTCTTT. The rearrangement joins TRBV27 to TRBJ1-1; possible D gene TRBD1, 6 bases. The CDR3 runs to 13 residues. Trimming stripped 7 bases from V and 3 bases from J, with 12 bases between. The germline CDR1 and CDR2 sequences are MNHEY and SMNVEV (reference sequence).

This chain links TRBV7-8 with TRBJ2-1; D is unresolved. The ends were cut back, 5 bases at V and 8 bases at J, with 13 bases in the middle. The CDR3 length is 13 residues. Per the germline V gene, CDR1 is SGHVS and CDR2 is FQNEAQ. CDR3 sequence (DNA): TGTGCCAGCAGCATAGGGCCGTCATATGAGCAGTTCTTC. This translates into CASSIGPSYEQFF.